This T cell receptor (beta chain) was sequenced in a study of T cell changes during pregnancy in multiple sclerosis (dated by TCRdb to the late 2010s). Regarding the complete study: The study looked at changes in the T cell repertoire across pregnancy in women with multiple sclerosis.

As concerns this clone: Its antigen is not yet known. Base qualities were left out, and no much larger clone turns up one base away.

The CDR3 contains 15 residues, cysteine and phenylalanine counted. Here the CDR3 DNA is all that survives: 45 bases in frame from base 1. Trimmed from V: 0 bases; trimmed from J: 9 bases; junction bases lacking a gene match: 8. CDR1 and CDR2 are drawn from the germline V gene: ENHRY, SYGVKD. Library preparation was by the immunoSEQ multiplex PCR assay. Not all clones reach the TCRdb copy of this immuneACCESS table, which keeps in-frame sequences only. Checked studies attribute under half of the gap to unresolved V genes and leave the rest unexplained. This sample holds fewer than 15,000 clones; almost 90% were observed only once. Of the sample, nearly 9% is held by the ten largest clones.

This specimen consisted of CD8+ T cells from peripheral blood mononuclear cells, obtained in the first trimester of pregnancy. The receptor was isolated from a female donor with multiple sclerosis, enrolled in a pregnancy study. The rearrangement combines TRBV10-3 with TRBJ1-3, with 7 central nucleotides matching TRBD1. This receptor carries the CDR3 CAISESWGQSVTIYF. The DNA is TGTGCCATCAGTGAGTCGTGGGGACAGAGTGTCACCATATATTTT.